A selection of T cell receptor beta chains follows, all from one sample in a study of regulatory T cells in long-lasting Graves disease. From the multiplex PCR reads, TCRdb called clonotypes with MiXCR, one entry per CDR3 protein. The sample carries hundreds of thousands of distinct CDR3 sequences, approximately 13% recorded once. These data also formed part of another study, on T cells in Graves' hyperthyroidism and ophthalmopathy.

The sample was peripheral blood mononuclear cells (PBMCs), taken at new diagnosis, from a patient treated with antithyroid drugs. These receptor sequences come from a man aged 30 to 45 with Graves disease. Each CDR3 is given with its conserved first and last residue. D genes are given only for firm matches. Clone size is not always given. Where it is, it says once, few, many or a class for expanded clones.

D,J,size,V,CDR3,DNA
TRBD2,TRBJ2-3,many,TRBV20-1,CSARVSGGGDTQYF,TGCAGTGCTAGAGTTAGCGGGGGAGGGGATACGCAGTATTTT
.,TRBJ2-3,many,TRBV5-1,CASSSGTPSTDTQYF,TGTGCCAGCAGTTCCGGGACACCTAGCACAGATACGCAGTATTTT
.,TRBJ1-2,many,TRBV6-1,CASSNRDGGVYGYTF,TGTGCCAGCAGTAACCGGGACGGAGGGGTTTATGGCTACACCTTC
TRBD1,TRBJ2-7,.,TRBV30,CAWSVDRGNEQYF,TGTGCCTGGAGTGTAGACAGGGGTAACGAGCAGTACTTC
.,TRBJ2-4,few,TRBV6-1,CASSEQRLSIQYF,TGTGCCAGCAGTGAACAGAGACTTAGCATTCAGTACTTC
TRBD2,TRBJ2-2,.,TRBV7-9,CASSSVGDSGRNTGELFF,TGTGCCAGCAGCTCCGTCGGAGACAGCGGGAGGAACACCGGGGAGCTGTTTTTT
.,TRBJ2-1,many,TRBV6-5,CASSYSNGLKFF,TGTGCCAGCAGTTACTCGAATGGACTAAAGTTCTTC
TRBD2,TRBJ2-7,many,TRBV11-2,CASSSSGLAGDEQYF,TGTGCCAGCAGCTCTTCTGGACTAGCGGGAGACGAGCAGTACTTC
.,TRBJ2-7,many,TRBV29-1,CSVRNYEQYF,TGCAGCGTCCGTAACTACGAGCAGTACTTC
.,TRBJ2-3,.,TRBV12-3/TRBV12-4,CASSLGGRGITDTQYF,TGTGCCAGCAGTTTAGGGGGGCGGGGAATCACAGATACGCAGTATTTT
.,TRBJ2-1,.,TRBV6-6,CASSYSSLGTEQFF,TGTGCCAGCAGTTACTCGAGTTTGGGGACTGAGCAGTTCTTC
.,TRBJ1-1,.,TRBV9,CASSVRGGGDTEAFF,TGTGCCAGCAGCGTTCGGGGTGGAGGAGACACTGAAGCTTTCTTT
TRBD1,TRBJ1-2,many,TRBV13,CASSSDPTGEGLYGYTF,TGTGCCAGCAGCTCGGACCCGACAGGGGAAGGGCTCTATGGCTACACCTTC
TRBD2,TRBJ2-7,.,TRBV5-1,CASSFTGTSPLREQYF,TGCGCCAGCAGCTTTACCGGGACTAGCCCCCTCCGGGAGCAGTACTTC
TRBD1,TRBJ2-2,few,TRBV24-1,CATSDLGPDRGRAGDTGELFF,TGTGCCACCAGTGATTTGGGCCCGGACAGGGGTCGAGCGGGTGACACCGGGGAGCTGTTTTTT
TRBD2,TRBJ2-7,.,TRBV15,CATIVTGGEEQYF,TGTGCCACCATCGTTACGGGAGGTGAAGAGCAGTACTTC
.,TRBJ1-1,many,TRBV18,CASSPKVQNTEAFF,TGTGCCAGCTCACCAAAGGTGCAGAACACTGAAGCTTTCTTT
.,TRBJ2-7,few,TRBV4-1,CASSQDETFSSYEQYF,TGCGCCAGCAGCCAAGACGAGACGTTCAGCTCCTACGAGCAGTACTTC
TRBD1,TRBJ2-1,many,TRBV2,CASSGQGGNEQFF,TGTGCCAGCAGTGGACAGGGTGGCAATGAGCAGTTCTTC
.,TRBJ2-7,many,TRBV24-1,CATSDPNTVSEQYF,TGTGCCACCAGTGATCCCAATACGGTATCGGAGCAGTACTTC
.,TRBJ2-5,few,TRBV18,CASSPPQGIQETQYF,TGTGCCAGCTCACCACCTCAGGGGATCCAAGAGACCCAGTACTTC
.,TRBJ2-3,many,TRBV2,CASSESASLSTDTQYF,TGTGCCAGCAGTGAATCGGCTAGCCTAAGCACAGATACGCAGTATTTT